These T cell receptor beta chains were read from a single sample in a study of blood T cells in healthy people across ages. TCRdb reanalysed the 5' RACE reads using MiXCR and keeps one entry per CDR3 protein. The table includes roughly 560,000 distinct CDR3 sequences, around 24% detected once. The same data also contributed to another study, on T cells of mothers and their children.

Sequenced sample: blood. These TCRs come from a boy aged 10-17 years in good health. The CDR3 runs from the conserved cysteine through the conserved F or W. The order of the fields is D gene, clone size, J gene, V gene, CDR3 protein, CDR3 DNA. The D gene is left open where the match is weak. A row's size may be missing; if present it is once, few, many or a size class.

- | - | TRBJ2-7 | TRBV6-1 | CASTIRGTAYEQYF | TGTGCCAGCACCATCCGGGGGACAGCTTACGAGCAGTACTTC
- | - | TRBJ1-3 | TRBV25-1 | CASSDRPDRSSGNTIYF | TGTGCCAGCAGTGACCGCCCAGACAGGAGCTCTGGAAACACCATATATTTT
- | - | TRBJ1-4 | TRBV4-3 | CASSLGRKTTNEKLFF | TGCGCCAGCAGCCTGGGCAGGAAAACAACTAATGAAAAACTGTTTTTT
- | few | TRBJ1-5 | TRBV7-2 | CASSFPLGGLSNQPQHF | TGTGCCAGCAGCTTCCCGCTGGGGGGCCTAAGCAATCAGCCCCAGCATTTT
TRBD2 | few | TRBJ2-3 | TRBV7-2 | CASSLQLAGGVTDTQYF | TGTGCCAGCAGCTTACAACTAGCGGGAGGTGTAACAGATACGCAGTATTTT
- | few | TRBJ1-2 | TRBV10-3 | CAIRLQTGFYGYTF | TGTGCCATCAGGCTCCAGACAGGCTTCTATGGCTACACCTTC
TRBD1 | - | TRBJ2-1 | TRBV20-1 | CSAEAGGSYNEQFF | TGCAGTGCGGAAGCAGGGGGCTCCTACAATGAGCAGTTCTTC
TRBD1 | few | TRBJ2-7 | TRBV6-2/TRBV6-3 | CASGRKGAGSFHEQYF | TGTGCCAGCGGGAGAAAGGGGGCAGGATCCTTCCACGAGCAGTACTTC
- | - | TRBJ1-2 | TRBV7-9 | CASSPRGENRYTF | TGTGCCAGCAGCCCAAGGGGGGAAAATCGCTACACCTTC
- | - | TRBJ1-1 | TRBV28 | CASTPPGAGLGESEAFF | TGTGCCAGCACCCCTCCCGGGGCGGGATTGGGGGAGTCTGAAGCTTTCTTT
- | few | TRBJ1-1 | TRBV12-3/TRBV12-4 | CASSLAKAAVTEAFF | TGTGCCAGCAGTTTAGCGAAGGCAGCTGTCACTGAAGCTTTCTTT
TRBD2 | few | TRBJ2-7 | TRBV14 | CASSQEPLLSGRVFYEQYF | TGTGCCAGCAGCCAAGAACCTCTCTTAAGCGGGAGGGTTTTCTACGAGCAGTACTTC
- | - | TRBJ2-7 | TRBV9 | CASSVGPHGNSYEQYF | TGTGCCAGCAGCGTAGGCCCCCACGGAAACTCCTACGAGCAGTACTTC
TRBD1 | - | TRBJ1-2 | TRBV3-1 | CASSQELTGGSYGYTF | TGTGCCAGCAGCCAAGAGCTAACAGGGGGCTCCTATGGCTACACCTTC
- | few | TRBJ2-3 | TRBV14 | CASSQDPREKYF | TGTGCCAGCAGCCAAGATCCGAGGGAGAAGTATTTT
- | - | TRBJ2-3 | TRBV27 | CASTHGALDTQYF | TGTGCCAGCACCCATGGGGCCCTCGATACGCAGTATTTT
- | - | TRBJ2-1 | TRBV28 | CTSSLSAAVGNEQFF | TGTACCAGCAGTTTATCAGCGGCCGTGGGCAATGAGCAGTTCTTC
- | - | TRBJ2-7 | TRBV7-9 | CVSSLRGYEQYF | TGTGTCAGCAGCTTAAGGGGGTACGAGCAGTACTTC
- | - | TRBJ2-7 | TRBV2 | CASREGLGEQYF | TGTGCCAGCAGAGAAGGGCTCGGCGAGCAGTACTTC
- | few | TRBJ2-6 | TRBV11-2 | CASSPIARSGANVLTF | TGTGCCAGCAGCCCGATCGCCAGGTCCGGGGCCAACGTCCTGACTTTC
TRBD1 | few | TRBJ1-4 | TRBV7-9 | CASSLLGTGIIEKLFF | TGTGCCAGCAGCCTTCTTGGGACAGGGATAATTGAAAAACTGTTTTTT
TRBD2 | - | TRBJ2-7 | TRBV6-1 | CASDPSGSYEQYF | TGTGCCAGCGACCCTAGCGGGTCCTACGAGCAGTACTTC
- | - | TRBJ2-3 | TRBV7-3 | CASSPYPGSDTQYF | TGTGCCAGCAGTCCATATCCAGGGTCAGATACGCAGTATTTT
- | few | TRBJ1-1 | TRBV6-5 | CASSSGGRPEAFF | TGTGCCAGCAGCAGCGGGGGGAGGCCTGAAGCTTTCTTT
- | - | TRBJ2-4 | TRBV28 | CASRRGGIQYF | TGTGCCAGCAGGAGAGGGGGGATTCAGTACTTC
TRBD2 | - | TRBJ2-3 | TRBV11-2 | CASSLSRRTSGGLDTQYF | TGTGCCAGCAGCTTATCTCGACGGACTAGCGGGGGGCTGGATACGCAGTATTTT
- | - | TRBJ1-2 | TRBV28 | CASSFSGANYGYTF | TGTGCCAGCAGTTTTTCGGGAGCTAACTATGGCTACACCTTC